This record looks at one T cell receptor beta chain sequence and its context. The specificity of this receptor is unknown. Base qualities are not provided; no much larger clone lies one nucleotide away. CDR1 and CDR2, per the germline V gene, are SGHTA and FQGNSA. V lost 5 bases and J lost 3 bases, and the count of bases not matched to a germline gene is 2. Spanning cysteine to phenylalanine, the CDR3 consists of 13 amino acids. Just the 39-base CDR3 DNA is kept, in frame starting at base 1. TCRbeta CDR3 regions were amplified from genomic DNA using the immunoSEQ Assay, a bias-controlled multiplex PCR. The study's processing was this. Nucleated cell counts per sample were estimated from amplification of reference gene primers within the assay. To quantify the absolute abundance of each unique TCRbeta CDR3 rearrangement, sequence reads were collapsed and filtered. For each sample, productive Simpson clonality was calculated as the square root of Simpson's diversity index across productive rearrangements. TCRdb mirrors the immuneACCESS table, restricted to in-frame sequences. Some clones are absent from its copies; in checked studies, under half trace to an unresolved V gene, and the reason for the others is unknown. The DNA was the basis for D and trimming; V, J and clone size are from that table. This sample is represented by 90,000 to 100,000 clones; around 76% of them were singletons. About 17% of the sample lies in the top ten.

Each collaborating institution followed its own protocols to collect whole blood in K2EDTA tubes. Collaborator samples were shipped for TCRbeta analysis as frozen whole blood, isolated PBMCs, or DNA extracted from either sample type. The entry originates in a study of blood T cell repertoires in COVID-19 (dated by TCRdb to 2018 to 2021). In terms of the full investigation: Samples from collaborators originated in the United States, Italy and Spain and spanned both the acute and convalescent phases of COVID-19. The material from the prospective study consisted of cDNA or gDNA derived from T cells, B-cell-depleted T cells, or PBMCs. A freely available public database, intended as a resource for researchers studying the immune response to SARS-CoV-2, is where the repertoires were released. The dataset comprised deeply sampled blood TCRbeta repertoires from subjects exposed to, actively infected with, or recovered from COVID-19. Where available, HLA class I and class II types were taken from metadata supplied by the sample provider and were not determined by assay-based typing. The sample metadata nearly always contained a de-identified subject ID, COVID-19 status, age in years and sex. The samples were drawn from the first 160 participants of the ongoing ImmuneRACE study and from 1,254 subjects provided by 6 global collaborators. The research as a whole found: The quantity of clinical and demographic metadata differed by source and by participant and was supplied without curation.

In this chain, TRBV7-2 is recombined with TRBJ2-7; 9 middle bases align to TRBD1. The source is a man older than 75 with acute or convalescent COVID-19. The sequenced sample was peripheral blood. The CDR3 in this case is CASSPGQGYEQYF. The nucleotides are TGTGCCAGCAGCCCGGGACAGGGCTACGAGCAGTACTTC. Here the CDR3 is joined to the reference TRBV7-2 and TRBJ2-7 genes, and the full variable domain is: GAGVSQSPSNKVTEKGKDVELRCDPISGHTALYWYRQSLGQGLEFLIYFQGNSAPDKSGLPSDRFSAERTGGSVSTLTIQRTQQEDSAVYLCASSPGQGYEQYFGPGTRLTVT.